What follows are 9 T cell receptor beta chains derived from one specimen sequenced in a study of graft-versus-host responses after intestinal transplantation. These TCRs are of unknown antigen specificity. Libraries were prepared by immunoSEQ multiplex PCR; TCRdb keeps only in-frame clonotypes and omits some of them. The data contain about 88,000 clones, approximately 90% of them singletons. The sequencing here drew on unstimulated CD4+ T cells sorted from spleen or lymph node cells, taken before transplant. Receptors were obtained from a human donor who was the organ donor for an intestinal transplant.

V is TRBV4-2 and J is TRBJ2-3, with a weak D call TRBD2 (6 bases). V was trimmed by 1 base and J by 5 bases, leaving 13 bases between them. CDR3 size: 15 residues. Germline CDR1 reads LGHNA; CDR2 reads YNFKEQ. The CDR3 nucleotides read TGTGCCAGCAGCCAAGGTCGGGAGTGGGGAGATACGCAGTATTTT. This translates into CASSQGREWGDTQYF.

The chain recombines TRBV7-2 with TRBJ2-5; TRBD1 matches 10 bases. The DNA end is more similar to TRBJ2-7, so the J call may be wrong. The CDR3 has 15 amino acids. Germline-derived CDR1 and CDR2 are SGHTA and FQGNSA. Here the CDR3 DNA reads TGTGCCAGCAGCCCCCGGGACAGGGGAGTTTACGAGCAGTACTTC. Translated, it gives CASSPRDRGVYEQYF.

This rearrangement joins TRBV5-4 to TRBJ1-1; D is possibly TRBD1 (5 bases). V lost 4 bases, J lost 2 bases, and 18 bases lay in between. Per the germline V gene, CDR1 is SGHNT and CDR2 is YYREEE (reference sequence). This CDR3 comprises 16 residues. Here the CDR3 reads CASSAGGTTVNTEAFF. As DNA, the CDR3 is TGTGCCAGCAGCGCAGGCGGGACGACTGTAAACACTGAAGCTTTCTTT. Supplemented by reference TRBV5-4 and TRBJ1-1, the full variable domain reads ETGVTQSPTHLIKTRGQQVTLRCSSQSGHNTVSWYQQALGQGPQFIFQYYREEENGRGNFPPRFSGLQFPNYSSELNVNALELDDSALYLCASSAGGTTVNTEAFFGQGTRLTVV.

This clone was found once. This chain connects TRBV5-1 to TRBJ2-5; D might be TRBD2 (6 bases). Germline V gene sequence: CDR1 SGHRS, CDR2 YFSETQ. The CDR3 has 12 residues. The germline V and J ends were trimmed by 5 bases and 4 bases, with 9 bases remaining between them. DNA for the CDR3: TGCGCCAGCAGTATGGGGGGAGAGACCCAGTACTTC. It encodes CASSMGGETQYF. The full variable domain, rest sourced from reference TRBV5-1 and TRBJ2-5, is KAGVTQTPRYLIKTRGQQVTLSCSPISGHRSVSWYQQTPGQGLQFLFEYFSETQRNKGNFPGRFSGRQFSNSRSEMNVSTLELGDSALYLCASSMGGETQYFGPGTRLLVL.

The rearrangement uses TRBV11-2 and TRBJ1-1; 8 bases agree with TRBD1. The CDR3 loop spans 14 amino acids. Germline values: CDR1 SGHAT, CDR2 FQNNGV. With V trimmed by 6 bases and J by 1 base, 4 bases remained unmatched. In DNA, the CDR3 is TGTGCCAGCAGTTGGACAGGGAGGAACACTGAAGCTTTCTTT. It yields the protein CASSWTGRNTEAFF.

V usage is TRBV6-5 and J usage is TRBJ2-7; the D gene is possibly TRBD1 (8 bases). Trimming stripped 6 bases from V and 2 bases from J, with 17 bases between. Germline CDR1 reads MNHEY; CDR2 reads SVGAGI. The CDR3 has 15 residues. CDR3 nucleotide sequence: TGTGCCAGCAGCACGACAGGGGAGGGGACCTACGAGCAGTACTTC. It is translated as CASSTTGEGTYEQYF.

The CDR3 bases are TGTGCCAGCAGCCTGGACAGTTACAATGAGCAGTTCTTC. Translated, it gives CASSLDSYNEQFF. V gene TRBV11-2 combines with J gene TRBJ2-1, with D maybe TRBD1 (6 bases). Trimming stripped 5 bases from V and 4 bases from J, with 9 bases between. CDR1 is SGHAT, CDR2 FQNNGV, per germline. CDR3 length: 13 residues.

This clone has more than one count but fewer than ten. The CDR3 DNA reads TGTGCCAGCAGCTTGGTGGGGCCCCCTAACTATGGCTACACCTTC. Amino acids: CASSLVGPPNYGYTF. The genes are TRBV5-6 and TRBJ1-2; maybe TRBD1 (5 bases). Germline-derived CDR1 and CDR2 are SGHDT and YYEEEE. V was pared by 0 bases and J by 0 bases, with 9 bases between. The CDR3 is made up of 15 amino acids.

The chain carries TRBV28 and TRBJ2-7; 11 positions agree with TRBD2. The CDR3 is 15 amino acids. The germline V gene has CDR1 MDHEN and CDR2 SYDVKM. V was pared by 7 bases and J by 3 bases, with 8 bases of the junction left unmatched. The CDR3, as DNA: TGTGCCAGCATCGATCTAGCGGGAGGTGACTACGAGCAGTACTTC. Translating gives CASIDLAGGDYEQYF.